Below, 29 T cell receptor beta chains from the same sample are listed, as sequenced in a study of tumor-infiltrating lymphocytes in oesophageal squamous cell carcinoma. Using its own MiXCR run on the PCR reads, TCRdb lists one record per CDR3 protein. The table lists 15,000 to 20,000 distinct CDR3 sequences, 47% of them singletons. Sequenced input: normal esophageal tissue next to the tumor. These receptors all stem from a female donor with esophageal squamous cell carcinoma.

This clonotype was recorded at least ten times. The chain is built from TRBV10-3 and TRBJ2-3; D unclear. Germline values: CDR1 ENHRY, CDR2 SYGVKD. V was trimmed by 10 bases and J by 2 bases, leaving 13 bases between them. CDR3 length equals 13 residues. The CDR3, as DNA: TGTGCCACCGCTAGTGGGGACACAGATACGCAGTATTTT. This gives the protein CATASGDTDTQYF.

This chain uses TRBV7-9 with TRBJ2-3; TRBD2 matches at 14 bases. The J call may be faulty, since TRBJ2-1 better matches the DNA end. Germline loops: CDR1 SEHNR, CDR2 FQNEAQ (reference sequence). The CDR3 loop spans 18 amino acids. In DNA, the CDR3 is TGTGCCAGCAGCCCCGGACTAGCGGGAGGCCTGCACTACAATGAGCAGTTCTTC. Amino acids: CASSPGLAGGLHYNEQFF.

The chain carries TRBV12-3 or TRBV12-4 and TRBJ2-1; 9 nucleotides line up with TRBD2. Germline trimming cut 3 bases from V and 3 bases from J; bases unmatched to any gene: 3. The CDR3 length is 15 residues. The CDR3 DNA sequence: TGTGCCAGCAGTTTTACGACTAGCGGCTACAATGAGCAGTTCTTC. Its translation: CASSFTTSGYNEQFF.

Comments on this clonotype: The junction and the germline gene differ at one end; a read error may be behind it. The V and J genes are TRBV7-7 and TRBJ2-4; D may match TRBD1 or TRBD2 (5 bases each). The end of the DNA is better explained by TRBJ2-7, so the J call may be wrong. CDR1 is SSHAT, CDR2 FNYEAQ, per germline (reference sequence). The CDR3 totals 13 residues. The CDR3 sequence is CASSLATDYEQYF. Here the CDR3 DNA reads TGTGCTAGCAGCTTAGCGACAGACTACGAGCAGTACTTC.

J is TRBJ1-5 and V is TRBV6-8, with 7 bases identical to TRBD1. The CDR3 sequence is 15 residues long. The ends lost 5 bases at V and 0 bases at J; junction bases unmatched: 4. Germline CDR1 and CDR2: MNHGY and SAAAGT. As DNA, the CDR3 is TGTGCCAGCAGTGTAGGGGGCTATAGCAATCAGCCCCAGCATTTT. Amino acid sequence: CASSVGGYSNQPQHF.

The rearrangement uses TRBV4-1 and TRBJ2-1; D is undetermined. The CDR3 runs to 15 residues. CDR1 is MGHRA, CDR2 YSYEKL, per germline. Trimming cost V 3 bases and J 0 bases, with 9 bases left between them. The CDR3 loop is CASSQDQSSYNEQFF. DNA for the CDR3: TGCGCCAGCAGCCAGGACCAGAGCTCCTACAATGAGCAGTTCTTC.

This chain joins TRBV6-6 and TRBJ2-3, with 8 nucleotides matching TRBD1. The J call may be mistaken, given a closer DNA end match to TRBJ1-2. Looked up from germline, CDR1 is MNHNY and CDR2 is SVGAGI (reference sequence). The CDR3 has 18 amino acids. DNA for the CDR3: TGTGCCAGCAGTTACCTCTTCTCGACAGGGGAGGTTTACTATGGCTACACCTTC. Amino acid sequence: CASSYLFSTGEVYYGYTF.

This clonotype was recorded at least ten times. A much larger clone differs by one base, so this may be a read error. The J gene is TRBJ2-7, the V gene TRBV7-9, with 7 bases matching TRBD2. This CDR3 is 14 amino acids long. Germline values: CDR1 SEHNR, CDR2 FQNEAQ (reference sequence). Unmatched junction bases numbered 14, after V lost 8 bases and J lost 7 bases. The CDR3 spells CASSLGEGLGEQYF. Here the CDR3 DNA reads TGTGCCAGCTCACTAGGGGAGGGATTAGGTGAGCAGTACTTC.

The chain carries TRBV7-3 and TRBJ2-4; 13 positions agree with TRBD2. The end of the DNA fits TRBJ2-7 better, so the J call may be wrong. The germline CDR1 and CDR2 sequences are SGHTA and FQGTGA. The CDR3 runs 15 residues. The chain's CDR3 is CASSPGTSGISEQYF. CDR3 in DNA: TGTGCCAGCAGCCCAGGGACTAGCGGGATTTCCGAGCAGTACTTC.

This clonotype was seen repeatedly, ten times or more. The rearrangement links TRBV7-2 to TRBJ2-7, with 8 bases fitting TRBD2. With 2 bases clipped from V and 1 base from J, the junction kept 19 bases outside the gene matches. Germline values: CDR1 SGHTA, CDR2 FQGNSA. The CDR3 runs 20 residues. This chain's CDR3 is CASSLRALGGANSGSYEQYF. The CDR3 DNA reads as TGTGCCAGCAGCTTACGTGCCCTCGGGGGGGCGAACTCCGGGTCCTACGAGCAGTACTTC.

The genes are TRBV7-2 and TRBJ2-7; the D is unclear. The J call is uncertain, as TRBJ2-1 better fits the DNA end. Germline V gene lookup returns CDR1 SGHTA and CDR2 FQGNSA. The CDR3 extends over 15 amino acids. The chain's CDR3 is CASSLRHGSYNEQFF. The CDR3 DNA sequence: TGTGCCAGCAGTCTTAGGCATGGTTCTTACAATGAGCAGTTCTTC.

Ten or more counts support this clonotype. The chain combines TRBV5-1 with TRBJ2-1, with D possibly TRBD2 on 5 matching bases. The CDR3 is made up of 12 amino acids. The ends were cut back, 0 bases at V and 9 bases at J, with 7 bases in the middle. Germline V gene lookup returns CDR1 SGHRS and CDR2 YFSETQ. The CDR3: CASSLDEGEQFF. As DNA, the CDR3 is TGCGCCAGCAGCTTGGATGAGGGTGAGCAGTTCTTC. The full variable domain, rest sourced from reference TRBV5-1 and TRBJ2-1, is KAGVTQTPRYLIKTRGQQVTLSCSPISGHRSVSWYQQTPGQGLQFLFEYFSETQRNKGNFPGRFSGRQFSNSRSEMNVSTLELGDSALYLCASSLDEGEQFFGPGTRLTVL.

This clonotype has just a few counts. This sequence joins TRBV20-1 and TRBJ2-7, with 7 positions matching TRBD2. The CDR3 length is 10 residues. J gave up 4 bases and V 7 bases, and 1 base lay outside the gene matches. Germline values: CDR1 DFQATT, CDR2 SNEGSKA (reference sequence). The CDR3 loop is CSVGGYEQYF. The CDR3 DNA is TGCAGTGTGGGGGGGTACGAGCAGTACTTC.

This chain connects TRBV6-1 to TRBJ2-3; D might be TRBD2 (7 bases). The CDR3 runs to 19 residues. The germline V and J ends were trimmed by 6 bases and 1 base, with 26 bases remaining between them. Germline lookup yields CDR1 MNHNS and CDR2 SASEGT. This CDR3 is CASSPPGAQGLAGTDTQYF. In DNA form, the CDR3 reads TGTGCCAGCAGCCCACCGGGGGCCCAGGGGCTAGCGGGCACAGATACGCAGTATTTT.

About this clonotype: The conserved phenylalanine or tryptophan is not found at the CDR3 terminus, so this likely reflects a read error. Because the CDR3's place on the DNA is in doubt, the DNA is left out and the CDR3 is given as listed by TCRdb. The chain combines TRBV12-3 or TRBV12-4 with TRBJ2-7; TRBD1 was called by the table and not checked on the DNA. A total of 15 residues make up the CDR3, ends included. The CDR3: CASSLDSNYGYTFGS.

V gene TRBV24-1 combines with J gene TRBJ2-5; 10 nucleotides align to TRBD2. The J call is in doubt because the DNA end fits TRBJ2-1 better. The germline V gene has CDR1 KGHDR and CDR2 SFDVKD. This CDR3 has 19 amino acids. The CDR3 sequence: CATSDPRETGTSAFNEQFF. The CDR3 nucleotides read TGTGCCACCAGTGACCCACGAGAGACCGGGACTAGCGCCTTCAATGAGCAGTTCTTC.

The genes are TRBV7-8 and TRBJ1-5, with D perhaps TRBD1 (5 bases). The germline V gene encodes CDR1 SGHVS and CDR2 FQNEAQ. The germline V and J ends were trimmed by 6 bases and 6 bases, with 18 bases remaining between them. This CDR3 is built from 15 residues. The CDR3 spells CASSGAPDRSQPQHF. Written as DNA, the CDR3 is TGTGCCAGCAGTGGGGCACCAGATAGGAGTCAGCCCCAGCATTTT. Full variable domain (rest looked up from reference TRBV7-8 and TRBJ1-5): GAGVSQSPRYKVAKRGQDVALRCDPISGHVSLFWYQQALGQGPEFLTYFQNEAQLDKSGLPSDRFFAERPEGSVSTLKIQRTQQEDSAVYLCASSGAPDRSQPQHFGDGTRLSIL.

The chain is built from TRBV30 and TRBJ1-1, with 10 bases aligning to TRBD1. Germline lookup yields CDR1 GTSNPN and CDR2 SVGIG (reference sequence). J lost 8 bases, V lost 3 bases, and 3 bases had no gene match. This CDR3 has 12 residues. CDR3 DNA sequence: TGTGCCTGGAGCGGGACAGGGGTAGAAGCTTTCTTT. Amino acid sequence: CAWSGTGVEAFF.

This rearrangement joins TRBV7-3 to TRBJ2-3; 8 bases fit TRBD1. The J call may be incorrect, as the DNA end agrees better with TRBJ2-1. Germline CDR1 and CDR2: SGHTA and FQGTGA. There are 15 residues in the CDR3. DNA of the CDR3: TGTGCCAGCAGCCGTGCAGGACAGGGTTACAATGAGCAGTTCTTC. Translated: CASSRAGQGYNEQFF.

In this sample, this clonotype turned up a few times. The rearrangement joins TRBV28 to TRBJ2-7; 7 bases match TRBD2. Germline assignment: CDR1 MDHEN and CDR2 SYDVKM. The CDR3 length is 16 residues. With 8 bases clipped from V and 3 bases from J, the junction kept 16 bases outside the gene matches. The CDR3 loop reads CASFSRAASGSYEQYF. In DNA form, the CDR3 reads TGTGCCAGCTTCTCCCGAGCGGCTAGCGGTAGCTACGAGCAGTACTTC.

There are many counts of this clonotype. The CDR3 DNA reads as TGCGCCAGCAGTGAGTTACAGGGAAATGAGCAGTTCTTC. Translating it yields CASSELQGNEQFF. The chain uses TRBV10-1 and TRBJ2-1; a possible D gene is TRBD1 (6 bases). V shed 1 base and J shed 7 bases, with 8 bases lying between them. The CDR3 is 13 amino acids. The germline CDR1 and CDR2 sequences are WNHNN and SYGVQD (reference sequence).

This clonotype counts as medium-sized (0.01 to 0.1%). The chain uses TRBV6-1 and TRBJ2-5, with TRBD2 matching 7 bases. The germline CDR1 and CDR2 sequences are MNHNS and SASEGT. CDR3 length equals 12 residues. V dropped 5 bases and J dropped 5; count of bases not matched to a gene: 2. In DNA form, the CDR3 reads TGTGCCAGCAGTTCCGGGGGGGAGACCCAGTACTTC. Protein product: CASSSGGETQYF.

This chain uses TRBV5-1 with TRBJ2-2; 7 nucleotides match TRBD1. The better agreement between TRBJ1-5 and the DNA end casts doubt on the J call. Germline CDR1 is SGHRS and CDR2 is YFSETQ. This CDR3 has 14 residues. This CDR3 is CASSSTGMDQPQHF. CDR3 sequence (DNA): TGCGCCAGCAGCTCGACAGGGATGGATCAGCCCCAGCATTTT.

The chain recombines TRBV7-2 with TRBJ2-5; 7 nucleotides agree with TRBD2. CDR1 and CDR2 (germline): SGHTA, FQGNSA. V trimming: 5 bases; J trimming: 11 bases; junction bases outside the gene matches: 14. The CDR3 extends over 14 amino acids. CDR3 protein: CASSPRGGMNEQYF. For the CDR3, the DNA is TGTGCCAGCAGCCCCCGCGGGGGAATGAATGAGCAGTACTTC.

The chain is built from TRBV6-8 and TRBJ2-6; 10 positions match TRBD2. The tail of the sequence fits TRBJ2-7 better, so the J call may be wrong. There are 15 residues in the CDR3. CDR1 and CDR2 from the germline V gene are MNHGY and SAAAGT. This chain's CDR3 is CASSPMSGRGHEQYF. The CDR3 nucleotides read TGTGCCAGCAGTCCAATGAGCGGGAGGGGACACGAGCAGTACTTC.

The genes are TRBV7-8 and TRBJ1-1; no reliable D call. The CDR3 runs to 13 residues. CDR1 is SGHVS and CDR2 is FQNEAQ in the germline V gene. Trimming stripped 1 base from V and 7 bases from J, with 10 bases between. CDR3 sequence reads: CASSLVGWGEAFF. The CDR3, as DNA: TGTGCCAGCAGCTTAGTTGGCTGGGGTGAAGCTTTCTTT.

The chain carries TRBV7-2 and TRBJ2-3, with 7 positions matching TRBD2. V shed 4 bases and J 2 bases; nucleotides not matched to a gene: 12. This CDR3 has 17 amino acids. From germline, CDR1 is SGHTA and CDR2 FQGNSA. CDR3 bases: TGTGCCAGCAGCTCGAGGATCGGGCTAGCGGTCACAGATACGCAGTATTTT. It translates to CASSSRIGLAVTDTQYF.

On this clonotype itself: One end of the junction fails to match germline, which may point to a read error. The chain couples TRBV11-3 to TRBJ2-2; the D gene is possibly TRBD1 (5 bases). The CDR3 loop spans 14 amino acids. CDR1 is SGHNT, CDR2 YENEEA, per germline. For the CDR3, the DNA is TGTGCCAGCAACTTAGGGGTGGACACCGGGGAGCTGTTTTTT. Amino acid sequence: CASNLGVDTGELFF.

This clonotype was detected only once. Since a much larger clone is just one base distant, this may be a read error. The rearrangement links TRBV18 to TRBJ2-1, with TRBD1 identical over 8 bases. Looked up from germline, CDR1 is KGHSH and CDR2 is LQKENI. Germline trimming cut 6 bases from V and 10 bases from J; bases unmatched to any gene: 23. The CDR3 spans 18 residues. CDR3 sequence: CASSRGGGQGARSYEQFF. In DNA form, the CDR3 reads TGTGCCAGCTCTCGCGGTGGAGGCCAGGGGGCCAGATCCTACGAGCAGTTCTTC.